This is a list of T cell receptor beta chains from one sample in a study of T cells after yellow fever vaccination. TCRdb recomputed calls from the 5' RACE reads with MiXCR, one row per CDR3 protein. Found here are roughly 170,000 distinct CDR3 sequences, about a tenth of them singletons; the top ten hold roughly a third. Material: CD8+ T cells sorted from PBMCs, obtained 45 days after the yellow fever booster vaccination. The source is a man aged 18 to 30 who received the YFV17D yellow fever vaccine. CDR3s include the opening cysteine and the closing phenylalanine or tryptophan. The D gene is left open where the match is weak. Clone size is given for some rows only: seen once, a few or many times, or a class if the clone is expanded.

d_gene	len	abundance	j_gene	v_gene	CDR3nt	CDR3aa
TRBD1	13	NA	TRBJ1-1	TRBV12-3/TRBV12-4	TGTGCCAGCAGACCAGGGGGGGACACTGAAGCTTTCTTT	CASRPGGDTEAFF
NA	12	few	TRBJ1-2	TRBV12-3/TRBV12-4	TGTGCCAGCAGTTTGGGGGGGAATGGCTACACCTTC	CASSLGGNGYTF
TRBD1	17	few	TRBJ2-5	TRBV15	TGTGCCACCAGCAGAGCCATGGGGCAGGGGGCAACGGAGACCCAGTACTTC	CATSRAMGQGATETQYF
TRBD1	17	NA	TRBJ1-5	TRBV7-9	TGTGCCACAGCAGACATACCCTGGACAGGGGGAGATCAGCCCCAGCATTTT	CATADIPWTGGDQPQHF
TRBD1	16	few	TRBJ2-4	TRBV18	TGTGCCAGCTCACCAGAGACAGGGTTAGCCAAAAACATTCAGTACTTC	CASSPETGLAKNIQYF
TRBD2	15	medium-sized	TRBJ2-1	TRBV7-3	TGTGCCAGCAGCGTTGGACTAGCGGGTAACAATGAGCAGTTCTTC	CASSVGLAGNNEQFF
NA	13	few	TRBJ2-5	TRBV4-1	TGCGCCAGCAGCCAAGCCGTCCAAGAGACCCAGTACTTC	CASSQAVQETQYF
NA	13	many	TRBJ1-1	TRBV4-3	TGCGCCAGCAGCCAGTGGAGGGCCACTGAAGCTTTCTTT	CASSQWRATEAFF
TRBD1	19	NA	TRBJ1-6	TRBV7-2	TGTGCCAGCAGCTTCCTCGGACAGGGACTGGGTGGCTATAATTCACCCCTCCACTTT	CASSFLGQGLGGYNSPLHF
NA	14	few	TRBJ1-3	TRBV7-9	TGTGCCACCGCCGTCAGGGAGTCTGGAAACACCATATATTTT	CATAVRESGNTIYF
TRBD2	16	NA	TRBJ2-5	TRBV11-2	TGTGCCAGCAGCCGCTCTAGCGGGGGGGCCCTAGAGACCCAGTACTTC	CASSRSSGGALETQYF
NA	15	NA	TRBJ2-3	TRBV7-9	TGTGCCAGCAGCTTTCCGCGGTTCGTCACAGATACGCAGTATTTT	CASSFPRFVTDTQYF
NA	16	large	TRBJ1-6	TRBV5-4	TGTGCCAGCAGGGCCATGAAGGGCTCCTATAATTCACCCCTCCACTTT	CASRAMKGSYNSPLHF
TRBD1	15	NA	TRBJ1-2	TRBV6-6	TGTGCCAGCAGTGACGGACAGGGGATTAGCTATGGCTACACCTTC	CASSDGQGISYGYTF
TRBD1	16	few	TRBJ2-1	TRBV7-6	TGTGCCAGCAGCACCAGTCCACAGGGGGTTTACAATGAGCAGTTCTTC	CASSTSPQGVYNEQFF
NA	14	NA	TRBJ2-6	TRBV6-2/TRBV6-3	TGTGCCAGCAGCCCGGATGCTGGGGCCAACGTCCTGACTTTC	CASSPDAGANVLTF
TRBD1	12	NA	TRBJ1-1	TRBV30	TGTGCCTGGGGTACAGGGGGCACTGAAGCTTTCTTT	CAWGTGGTEAFF
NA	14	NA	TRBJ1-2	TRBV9	TGTGCCAGCAGCGTAGGGAGGGGAAACTATGGCTACACCTTC	CASSVGRGNYGYTF
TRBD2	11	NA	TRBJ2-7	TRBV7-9	TGTGCCAGCGCGGGGGCCTACGAGCAGTACTTC	CASAGAYEQYF
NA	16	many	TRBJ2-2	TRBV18	TGTGCCAGCTCACCAATCTGGGATCAGAGACCCGGGGAGCTGTTTTTT	CASSPIWDQRPGELFF
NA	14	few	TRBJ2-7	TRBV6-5	TGTGCCAGCAGTTACGGGGCGGCTGGCAACGAGCAGTACTTC	CASSYGAAGNEQYF
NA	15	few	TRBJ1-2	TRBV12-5	TGTGCTAGTGGTTTGGTACGTTCAGGGTCATTTGGCTACACCTTC	CASGLVRSGSFGYTF
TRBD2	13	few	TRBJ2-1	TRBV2	TGTGCCAGCAGAAATCCCGTTAGCGGGGAGCAGTTCTTC	CASRNPVSGEQFF
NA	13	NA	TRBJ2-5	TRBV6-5	TGTGCCAGCAGCCCCCAGGCCCAAGAGACCCAGTACTTC	CASSPQAQETQYF
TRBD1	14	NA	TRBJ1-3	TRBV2	TGTGCCAGCAGTCCGGACAGGGCCGGAAACACCATATATTTT	CASSPDRAGNTIYF
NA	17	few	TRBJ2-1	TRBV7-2	TGTGCCAGCAGCTTAAATCCCCGGATCGGCTCCTACAATGAGCAGTTCTTC	CASSLNPRIGSYNEQFF
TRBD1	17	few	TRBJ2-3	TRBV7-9	TGTGCCAGCAGCCCTCCAGGGACAGGATTGCGCACAGATACGCAGTATTTT	CASSPPGTGLRTDTQYF
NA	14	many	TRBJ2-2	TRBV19	TGTGCCAGTAGTATAGATTGGGGGGCCGGGGAGCTGTTTTTT	CASSIDWGAGELFF
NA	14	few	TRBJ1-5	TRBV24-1	TGTGCCACCAGTGATGAGGGGGGCAATCAGCCCCAGCATTTT	CATSDEGGNQPQHF
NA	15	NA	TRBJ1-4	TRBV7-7	TGTGCCAGCAGCTTAGTAGGGGCACCTAATGAAAAACTGTTTTTT	CASSLVGAPNEKLFF
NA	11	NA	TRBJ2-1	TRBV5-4	TGTGCCAGCAGCCCCGGGACCAAGCAGTTCTTC	CASSPGTKQFF
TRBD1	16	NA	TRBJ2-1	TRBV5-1	TGCGCCAGCAGCTTTTTCCCGGGACAGGGAGCGGGTGAGCAGTTCTTC	CASSFFPGQGAGEQFF
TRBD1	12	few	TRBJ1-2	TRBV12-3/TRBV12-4	TGTGCCAGCAGTCAGGGGGCCGAAGGCTACACCTTC	CASSQGAEGYTF
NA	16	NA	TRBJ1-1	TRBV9	TGTGCCAGCAGCGCCCGAGCGGAGTTGAGGAACACTGAAGCTTTCTTT	CASSARAELRNTEAFF
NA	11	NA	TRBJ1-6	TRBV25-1	TGTGCCAGCAGTATGGGGTCACCCCTCCACTTT	CASSMGSPLHF
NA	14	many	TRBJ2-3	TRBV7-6	TGTGCCAGCAGCCGAGGTCGGGGGGCCGATACGCAGTATTTT	CASSRGRGADTQYF
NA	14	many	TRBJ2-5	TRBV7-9	TGTGCCAGCAGCCCAGGGACAAACCAAGAGACCCAGTACTTC	CASSPGTNQETQYF
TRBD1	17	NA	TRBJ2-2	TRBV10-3	TGTGCCATCACTGTCAATGGGGACAGACCGGTTGGCGGGGAGCTGTTTTTT	CAITVNGDRPVGGELFF
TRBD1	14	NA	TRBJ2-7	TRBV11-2	TGTGCCAGTGCTCCCGGGACAGGGCCTTACGAGCAGTACTTC	CASAPGTGPYEQYF
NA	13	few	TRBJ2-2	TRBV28	TGTGCCAGCGCCGGGGCGCTGGCCGGGGAGCTGTTTTTT	CASAGALAGELFF
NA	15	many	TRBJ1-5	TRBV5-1	TGCGCCAGCAGCTCCGGGTTTGGTAGCAATCAGCCCCAGCATTTT	CASSSGFGSNQPQHF
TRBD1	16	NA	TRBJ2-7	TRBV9	TGTGCCAGCAGCACCCGAGACAGGGGTTCGCCCTACGAGCAGTACTTC	CASSTRDRGSPYEQYF
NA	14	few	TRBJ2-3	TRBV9	TGTGCCAGCAGCCCTAGGGGGAGCACAGATACGCAGTATTTT	CASSPRGSTDTQYF
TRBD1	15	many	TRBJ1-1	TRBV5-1	TGCGCCAGCAGCTTTCTGGACAGGGCGAACACTGAAGCTTTCTTT	CASSFLDRANTEAFF
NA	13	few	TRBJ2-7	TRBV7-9	TGTGCCAGCAGCCCGGGAGACGCCTACGAGCAGTACTTC	CASSPGDAYEQYF
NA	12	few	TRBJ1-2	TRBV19	TGTGCCAGTAGCGGATCCCCCTATGGCTACACCTTC	CASSGSPYGYTF
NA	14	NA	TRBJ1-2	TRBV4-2	TGTGCCAGCAGCCAAGAAGGGCAGCTCCATGGCTACACCTTC	CASSQEGQLHGYTF
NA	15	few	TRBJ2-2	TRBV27	TGTGCCAGCAGTTCGGGACGGCTTAGCGCCGGGGAGCTGTTTTTT	CASSSGRLSAGELFF
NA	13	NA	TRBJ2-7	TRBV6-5	TGTGCCAGCAGAGTCCGGACGTCCGGCGAGCAGTACTTC	CASRVRTSGEQYF
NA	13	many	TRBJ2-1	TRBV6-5	TGTGCCAGCAGTCCTGGACGGCGTGGGGATGGGATCTTC	CASSPGRRGDGIF
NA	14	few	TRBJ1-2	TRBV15	TGTGCCACCAGCAGAACATCAGGGGCTCAAGGCTACACCTTC	CATSRTSGAQGYTF
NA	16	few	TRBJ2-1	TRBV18	TGTGCCAGCTCACCGCCCCGGGACCGTCAAGGCAATGAGCAGTTCTTC	CASSPPRDRQGNEQFF
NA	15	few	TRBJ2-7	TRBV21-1	TGTGCCAGCAGTGCTCCTACGGGGGGAACATACGAGCAGTACTTC	CASSAPTGGTYEQYF
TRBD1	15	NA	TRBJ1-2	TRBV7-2	TGTGCCAGCAGCCCGACAGGGGGACTATCCTATGGCTACACCTTC	CASSPTGGLSYGYTF